This T cell receptor (beta chain) stems from a study of T cells in women clearing cervical HPV infection. With respect to this clone: The read terminates 3 residues before the CDR3 end, so the remaining end is supplied by the germline J gene.

The V gene end was trimmed by 4 bases and the J gene end by 2 bases; junction bases not matched to a gene: 8. CDR1 is SGHRS, CDR2 YFSETQ, per germline. The CDR3 is 16 amino acids. Libraries were prepared by immunoSEQ multiplex PCR; TCRdb keeps only in-frame clonotypes and omits some of them. Its clone listing holds under 45,000 clones. All participants had a single incident cervical HPV16 infection, and prevalent HPV16 infections were excluded. The V gene is TRBV5-1, the J gene TRBJ1-4; 7 nucleotides align to TRBD1. The clonotype originates from a woman aged 18 to 75 with a cervical HPV16 infection that either progressed to CIN3+ or cleared (not recorded which). Sequenced material: blood buffy coat. Here the CDR3 reads CASSTGTASTNEKLFF. The sequenced part of the CDR3 DNA is TGCGCCAGCAGCACCGGGACAGCCTCGACTAATGAAAAA.